This TCR beta chain was obtained from a study of OX40 agonist ivuxolimab in advanced cancers. Study-wide context: Three patients, one with hepatocellular carcinoma and two with cutaneous melanoma, achieved partial responses.

This CDR3 spans 14 amino acids. J lost 3 bases, V lost 2 bases, and 3 bases had no gene match. Study-wide points: Expanded clones were, on average, more numerous in CD8+ T cells than in CD4+.

TCRdb's table, derived via immunoSEQ multiplex PCR, lists solely in-frame clones and lacks some. The profile covers about 64,000 clones, with 87% appearing a single time and 2.8% taken by the ten largest. This clone was counted a few times. Antigen: not known. The chain uses TRBV23-1 and TRBJ1-2; 7 positions agree with TRBD1. TRBV23-1 is marked as an open reading frame, function uncertain. This specimen consisted of CD4+ or CD8+ T cells sorted from blood, obtained in a trial of the OX40 agonist ivuxolimab. This receptor was obtained from an adult with an advanced solid tumor such as melanoma, head and neck, liver or kidney cancer. The CDR3 DNA sequence: TGCGCCAGCAGTCAAGAGGGGGCGGACTATGGCTACACCTTC. It codes for CASSQEGADYGYTF.